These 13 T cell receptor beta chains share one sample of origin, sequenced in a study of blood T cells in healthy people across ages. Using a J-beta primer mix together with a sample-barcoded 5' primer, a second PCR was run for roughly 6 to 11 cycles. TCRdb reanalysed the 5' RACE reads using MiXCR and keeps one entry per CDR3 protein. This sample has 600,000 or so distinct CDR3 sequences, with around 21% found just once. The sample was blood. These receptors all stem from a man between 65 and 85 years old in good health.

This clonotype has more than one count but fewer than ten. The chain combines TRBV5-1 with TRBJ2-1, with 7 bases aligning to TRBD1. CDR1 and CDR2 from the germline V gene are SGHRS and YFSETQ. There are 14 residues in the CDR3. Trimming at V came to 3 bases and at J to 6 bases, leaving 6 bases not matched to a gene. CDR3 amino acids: CASSYDRVGNEQFF. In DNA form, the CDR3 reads TGCGCCAGCAGCTACGACAGGGTGGGCAATGAGCAGTTCTTC.

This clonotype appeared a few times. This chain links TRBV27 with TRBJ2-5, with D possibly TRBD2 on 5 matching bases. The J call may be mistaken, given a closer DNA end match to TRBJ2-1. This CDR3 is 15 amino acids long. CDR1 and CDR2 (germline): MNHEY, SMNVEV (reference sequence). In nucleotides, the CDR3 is TGTGCCAGCAGTTTAGACGGGGTTAATTACAATGAGCAGTTCTTC. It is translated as CASSLDGVNYNEQFF.

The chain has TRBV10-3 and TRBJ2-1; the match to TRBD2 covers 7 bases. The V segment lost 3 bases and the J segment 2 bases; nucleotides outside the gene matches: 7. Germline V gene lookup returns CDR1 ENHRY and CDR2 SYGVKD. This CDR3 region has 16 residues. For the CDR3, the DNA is TGTGCCATCAGTGAACCTATAGCGGGCGCCTACAATGAGCAGTTCTTC. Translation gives CAISEPIAGAYNEQFF.

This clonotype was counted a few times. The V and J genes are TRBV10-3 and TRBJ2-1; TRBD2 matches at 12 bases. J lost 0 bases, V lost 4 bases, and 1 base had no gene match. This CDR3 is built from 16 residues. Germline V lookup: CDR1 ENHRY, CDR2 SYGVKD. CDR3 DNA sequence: TGTGCCATCAGTGGGACTAGCGGGGACTCCTACAATGAGCAGTTCTTC. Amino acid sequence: CAISGTSGDSYNEQFF.

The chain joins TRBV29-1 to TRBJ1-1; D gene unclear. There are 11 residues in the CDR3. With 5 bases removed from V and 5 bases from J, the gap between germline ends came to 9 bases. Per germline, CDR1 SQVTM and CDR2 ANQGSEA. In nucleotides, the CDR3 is TGCAGCGTTCGCCGCTATACTGAAGCTTTCTTT. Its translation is CSVRRYTEAFF.

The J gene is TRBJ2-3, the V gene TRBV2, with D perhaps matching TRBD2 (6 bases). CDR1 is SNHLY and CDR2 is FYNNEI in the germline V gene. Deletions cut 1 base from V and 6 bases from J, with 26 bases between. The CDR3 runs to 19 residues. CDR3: CASSEGYGSGTYFTDTQYF. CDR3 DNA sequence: TGTGCCAGCAGTGAAGGGTATGGTAGCGGAACATACTTCACGGATACGCAGTATTTT.

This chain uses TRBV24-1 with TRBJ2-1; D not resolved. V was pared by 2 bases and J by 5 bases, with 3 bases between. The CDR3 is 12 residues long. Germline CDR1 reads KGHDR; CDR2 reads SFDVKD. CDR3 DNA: TGTGCCACCAGTGATTCCGACAATGAGCAGTTCTTC. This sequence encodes CATSDSDNEQFF.

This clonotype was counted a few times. Here the CDR3 DNA reads TGTGCCAGCAGCCAAGGGACGGTAAACATTCAGTACTTC. It specifies CASSQGTVNIQYF. The V call is TRBV14, the J call TRBJ2-4; D is ambiguous. This CDR3 is built from 13 residues. Germline V CDR1 and CDR2: SGHDN, FVKESK. Trimming removed 1 base from V and 6 bases from J, with 7 bases in between.

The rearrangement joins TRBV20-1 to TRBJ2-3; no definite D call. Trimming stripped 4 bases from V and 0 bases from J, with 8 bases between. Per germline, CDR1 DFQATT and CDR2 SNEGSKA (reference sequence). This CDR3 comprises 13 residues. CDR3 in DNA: TGCAGTGCTAAAGGGTTCAGCACAGATACGCAGTATTTT. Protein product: CSAKGFSTDTQYF.

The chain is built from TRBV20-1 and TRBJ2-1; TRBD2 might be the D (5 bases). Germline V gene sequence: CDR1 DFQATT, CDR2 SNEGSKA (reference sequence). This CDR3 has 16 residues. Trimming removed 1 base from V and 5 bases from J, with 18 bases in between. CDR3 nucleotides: TGCAGTGCTAGAGTGGACTCCACGTGGCGGAACAATGAGCAGTTCTTC. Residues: CSARVDSTWRNNEQFF.

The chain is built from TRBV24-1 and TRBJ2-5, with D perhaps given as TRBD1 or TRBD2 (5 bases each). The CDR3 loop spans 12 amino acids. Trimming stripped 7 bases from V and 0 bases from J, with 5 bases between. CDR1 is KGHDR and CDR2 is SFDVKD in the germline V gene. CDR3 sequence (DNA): TGTGCCACCAGGGGGGACCAAGAGACCCAGTACTTC. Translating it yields CATRGDQETQYF.

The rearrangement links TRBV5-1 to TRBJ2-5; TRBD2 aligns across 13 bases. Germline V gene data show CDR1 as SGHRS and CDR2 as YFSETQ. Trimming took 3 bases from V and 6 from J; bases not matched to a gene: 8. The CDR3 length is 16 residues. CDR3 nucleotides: TGCGCCAGCAGCTCAGGGACTAGCGGGATGTTGCAGACCCAGTACTTC. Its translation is CASSSGTSGMLQTQYF.

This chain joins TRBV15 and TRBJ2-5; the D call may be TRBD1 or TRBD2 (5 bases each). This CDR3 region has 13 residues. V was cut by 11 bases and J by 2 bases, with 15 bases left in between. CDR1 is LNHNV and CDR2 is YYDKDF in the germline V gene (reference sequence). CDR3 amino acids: CALSGGIQETQYF. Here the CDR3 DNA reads TGTGCCCTGAGTGGGGGAATTCAAGAGACCCAGTACTTC.